The rows below give T cell receptor beta chains drawn from one sample of a study of T cells in localized non-small cell lung cancer. Produced via immunoSEQ multiplex PCR; TCRdb's table is partial and in-frame only. The sample includes over 450 clones, 33% of them seen just once. The input for sequencing was normal lung tissue next to the tumor, taken before any cancer treatment. These receptor sequences come from an older female donor with stage I lung adenocarcinoma. Each CDR3 is given with its conserved first and last residue. A D gene is named only where the DNA matches it firmly. A clone size is listed for some rows: how often the clone was seen (once, few, many), or a class if it is expanded.

size: NA
V: TRBV11-3
J: TRBJ2-3
D: TRBD2
DNA: TGTGCCAGCAGCTTATGGCTAGCGGGGGATACGCAGTATTTT
CDR3: CASSLWLAGDTQYF

size: few
V: TRBV14
J: TRBJ1-2
D: NA
DNA: TGTGCCAGCAGCCAAGAGGATCGCCGGGAGCGCGCCGGCGGCTACACCTTC
CDR3: CASSQEDRRERAGGYTF

size: NA
V: TRBV19
J: TRBJ1-4
D: NA
DNA: TGTGCCAGTACCCCAGGGGTTAATGAAAAACTGTTTTTT
CDR3: CASTPGVNEKLFF

size: NA
V: TRBV6-8
J: TRBJ2-2
D: TRBD2
DNA: TGTGCCAGCAGGCCCGGGACTAGCGGGAGTGGGGAGCTGTTTTTT
CDR3: CASRPGTSGSGELFF

size: NA
V: TRBV18
J: TRBJ2-5
D: NA
DNA: TGTGCCAGCTCACGCGAACTCCAAGAGACCCAGTACTTC
CDR3: CASSRELQETQYF

size: large
V: TRBV6-8
J: TRBJ1-2
D: NA
DNA: TGTGCCAGTTCCAACAGGGAGGGTACCTATGGCTACACCTTC
CDR3: CASSNREGTYGYTF

size: NA
V: TRBV6-8
J: TRBJ1-2
D: NA
DNA: TGTGCCAGCAGCCCCGACGGTTGGAACTATGGCTACACCTTC
CDR3: CASSPDGWNYGYTF

size: few
V: TRBV9
J: TRBJ2-7
D: NA
DNA: TGTGCCAGCAGCTCGGGGGACAGCTACGAGCAGTACTTC
CDR3: CASSSGDSYEQYF

size: NA
V: TRBV18
J: TRBJ1-2
D: TRBD1
DNA: TGTGCCAGCCGACAGGGGGCGCATAGGTCTGGCTACACCTTC
CDR3: CASRQGAHRSGYTF

size: large
V: TRBV11-3
J: TRBJ2-1
D: TRBD2
DNA: TGTGCCAGCAGGAACCTAGCGGGGGTGGGCAATGAGCAGTTCTTC
CDR3: CASRNLAGVGNEQFF

size: NA
V: TRBV18
J: TRBJ2-3
D: NA
DNA: TGTGCCAGCTCACCAAGGGACCAGGGTGGCGATACGCAGTATTTT
CDR3: CASSPRDQGGDTQYF

size: large
V: TRBV2
J: TRBJ1-6
D: NA
DNA: TGTGCCAGCGTCGGTCTAGGGGCTCTACATAATTCACCCCTCCACTTT
CDR3: CASVGLGALHNSPLHF

size: NA
V: TRBV18
J: TRBJ1-2
D: NA
DNA: TGTGCCAGCTCACCAGGCGCCAGGCAGGATGGCTACACCTTC
CDR3: CASSPGARQDGYTF

size: few
V: TRBV9
J: TRBJ1-2
D: NA
DNA: TGTGCCAGCAGCGAGAGACAGGTTTATGGCTACACCTTC
CDR3: CASSERQVYGYTF

size: NA
V: TRBV6-8
J: TRBJ2-2
D: TRBD2
DNA: TGTGCCATCAGTGGGAAATACCTAGCGGGGGGCACCGGGGAGCTGTTTTTT
CDR3: CAISGKYLAGGTGELFF

size: NA
V: TRBV6-1
J: TRBJ2-3
D: NA
DNA: TGTGCCAGCAGTGAAGGGGGCGGGCCGTTCGCAGATACGCAGTATTTT
CDR3: CASSEGGGPFADTQYF

size: NA
V: TRBV18
J: TRBJ1-5
D: NA
DNA: TGTGCCAGCTCACCAGGAACTTCGGGCAGCAATCAGCCCCAGCATTTT
CDR3: CASSPGTSGSNQPQHF

size: NA
V: TRBV14
J: TRBJ2-7
D: NA
DNA: TGTGCCAGCAGCCAAGGAACAGGCCACTACGAGCAGTACTTC
CDR3: CASSQGTGHYEQYF

size: few
V: TRBV29-1
J: TRBJ1-1
D: NA
DNA: TGCAGCGTTAGCGGGGGGCCCGACACTGAAGCTTTCTTT
CDR3: CSVSGGPDTEAFF

size: large
V: TRBV11-3
J: TRBJ2-3
D: TRBD1
DNA: TGTGCCAGCAGACCCCCGGGACAGGGAGGGGATACGCAGTATTTT
CDR3: CASRPPGQGGDTQYF

size: NA
V: TRBV9
J: TRBJ2-6
D: NA
DNA: TGTGCCAGCAGTAAGCGTGGTTACCTACAAAGTCGGGCCAACGTCCTGACTTTC
CDR3: CASSKRGYLQSRANVLTF

size: NA
V: TRBV6-7
J: TRBJ2-3
D: TRBD1
DNA: TGTGCCAGCAGTTATGCCCCGGACAGGGGGCCGCAGTATTTT
CDR3: CASSYAPDRGPQYF

size: medium-sized
V: TRBV11-3
J: TRBJ2-5
D: TRBD1
DNA: TGTGCCAGCAGCCCGACAGGGGTGAAAGAGACCCAGTACTTC
CDR3: CASSPTGVKETQYF

size: few
V: TRBV6-1
J: TRBJ2-7
D: TRBD1
DNA: TGTGCCAGCAGTGAAGCAGGGACAGGGTTGCACGAGCAGTACTTC
CDR3: CASSEAGTGLHEQYF

size: few
V: TRBV11-3
J: TRBJ2-1
D: NA
DNA: TGTGCCAGCAGCTTAGTTGCTAGTGAGGCCAATGAGCAGTTCTTC
CDR3: CASSLVASEANEQFF

size: few
V: TRBV2
J: TRBJ2-7
D: NA
DNA: TGTGCCAGCAGTGAGGGGCAGGGATTAAACGAGCAGTACTTC
CDR3: CASSEGQGLNEQYF

size: NA
V: TRBV10-2
J: TRBJ2-3
D: NA
DNA: TGCGCCAGCAGTGAGTGGGGAAGCACAGATACGCAGTATTTT
CDR3: CASSEWGSTDTQYF

size: once
V: TRBV18
J: TRBJ2-7
D: NA
DNA: TGTGCCAGCTCACCACGGTCGTTGAGCTCCTACGAGCAGTACTTC
CDR3: CASSPRSLSSYEQYF

size: few
V: TRBV9
J: TRBJ1-1
D: NA
DNA: TGTGCCAGCAGTGAATGGGGACCCACTGAAGCTTTCTTT
CDR3: CASSEWGPTEAFF

size: few
V: TRBV11-3
J: TRBJ2-3
D: NA
DNA: TGTGCCAGCAGCTTAGGTAGCGTCGGGGATACGCAGTATTTT
CDR3: CASSLGSVGDTQYF

size: NA
V: TRBV7-7
J: TRBJ1-2
D: TRBD1
DNA: TGTGCCAGCGACCGGACAGGAACCAACTATGGCTACACCTTC
CDR3: CASDRTGTNYGYTF

size: NA
V: TRBV6-8
J: TRBJ1-1
D: TRBD1
DNA: TGTGCCACGACCAGGGGGCGAGAGGACACTGAAGCTTTCTTT
CDR3: CATTRGREDTEAFF

size: NA
V: TRBV11-3
J: TRBJ2-7
D: NA
DNA: TGTGCCAGCAGCTTAGTCCAAGGGACGGACAAACCCTACGAGCAGTACTTC
CDR3: CASSLVQGTDKPYEQYF

size: large
V: TRBV6-8
J: TRBJ1-2
D: NA
DNA: TGTGCCAGCAGAGAGTCGAGTGGAGCCTATGGCTACACCTTC
CDR3: CASRESSGAYGYTF

size: few
V: TRBV6-8
J: TRBJ1-4
D: TRBD1
DNA: TGTGCCAGCAGTTCCCTGAGACAGGGGGTTTACGATGAAAAACTGTTTTTT
CDR3: CASSSLRQGVYDEKLFF

size: NA
V: TRBV9
J: TRBJ1-1
D: TRBD1
DNA: TGTGCCAGCACTGGGACAGGGGAAGGAGGCACTGAAGCTTTCTTT
CDR3: CASTGTGEGGTEAFF

size: few
V: TRBV6-8
J: TRBJ1-2
D: NA
DNA: TGTGCCAGCAGTTCTCCACCCGCTGATGATGGCTACACCTTC
CDR3: CASSSPPADDGYTF

size: few
V: TRBV6-8
J: TRBJ1-2
D: NA
DNA: TGTGCCATCAGTACCGGGACTTTCTATGGCTACACCTTC
CDR3: CAISTGTFYGYTF

size: few
V: TRBV6-8
J: TRBJ2-6
D: NA
DNA: TGTGCCAGCAGCGCCCAGGGCGGCGGGGCCAACGTCCTGACTTTC
CDR3: CASSAQGGGANVLTF

size: NA
V: TRBV14
J: TRBJ1-3
D: NA
DNA: TGTGCCAGCAGCCACAGGGCTGGAAACACCATATATTTT
CDR3: CASSHRAGNTIYF

size: NA
V: TRBV18
J: TRBJ2-3
D: NA
DNA: TGTGCCAGCTCACCACCGAACCTATCCTTCGATACGCAGTATTTT
CDR3: CASSPPNLSFDTQYF

size: few
V: TRBV19
J: TRBJ2-7
D: NA
DNA: TGTGCCAGTAGTTTTAATCCCGGGGGCGAGCAGTACTTC
CDR3: CASSFNPGGEQYF

size: few
V: TRBV29-1
J: TRBJ1-3
D: TRBD1
DNA: TGCAGCGTTGGGACAGGGGTAGGAAACACCATATATTTT
CDR3: CSVGTGVGNTIYF

size: NA
V: TRBV19
J: TRBJ1-5
D: NA
DNA: TGTGCCAGCTTCGAACAGGGTCGCAATCAGCCCCAGCATTTT
CDR3: CASFEQGRNQPQHF

size: NA
V: TRBV18
J: TRBJ1-3
D: NA
DNA: TGTGCCAGCTCACCAACGCCTGGAAACACCATATATTTT
CDR3: CASSPTPGNTIYF